The 16 T cell receptor beta chains given below trace back to one sample, sequenced in a study of shared clonotypes between healthy human individuals. Assay: immunoSEQ multiplex PCR; the TCRdb copy retains only in-frame clones and omits some. The data contain some 100,000 clones, about 63% of them singletons. Sequenced input: memory CD8+ T cells sorted from blood. Described subset: CD45RO+ cells pooled with CCR7-negative TemRA cells. These receptors were taken from a woman between 25 and 40 years old in good health.

This clone was detected a few times. This sequence joins TRBV25-1 and TRBJ2-7; weak D call: TRBD2 (5 bases). Germline V gene data show CDR1 as MGHDK and CDR2 as SYGVNS. The ends were cut back, 3 bases at V and 2 bases at J, with 11 bases in the middle. The CDR3 runs 14 residues. The CDR3 protein is CASSDADLTYEQYF. CDR3 DNA sequence: TGTGCCAGCAGTGATGCGGACTTAACCTACGAGCAGTACTTC.

The chain links TRBV9 to TRBJ2-2; D call uncertain. The V gene lost 5 bases and the J gene lost 6 bases, with 8 bases spanning the gap. This CDR3 spans 12 amino acids. In germline, CDR1 is SGDLS, CDR2 YYNGEE. The CDR3 bases are TGTGCCAGCAGGGCTCAGCCCGGGGAGCTGTTTTTT. It specifies CASRAQPGELFF.

This clone was seen a handful of times. Other DNA sequences in this sample translate to the same CDR3. The rearrangement uses TRBV6-4 and TRBJ2-1; 9 bases align to TRBD2. With V trimmed by 0 bases and J by 4 bases, 1 base remained unmatched. In germline, CDR1 is MRHNA, CDR2 SNTAGT. CDR3 length: 15 residues. CDR3 loop: CASSDSSGSYNEQFF. The CDR3 bases are TGTGCCAGCAGTGACTCTAGCGGGAGTTACAATGAGCAGTTCTTC.

In the case of this clone: A far more abundant clone sits one base away, making this likely a read error. The V and J genes are TRBV7-6 and TRBJ2-7; 10 bases are a match to TRBD2. The ends lost 5 bases at V and 1 base at J; junction bases unmatched: 8. CDR1 SGHVS and CDR2 FNYEAQ come from the germline V gene. This CDR3 is built from 16 residues. DNA for the CDR3: TGTGCCAGCAGCCAAGGACTAGCGGTTTCATCCTACGAGCAGTACTTC. Protein sequence: CASSQGLAVSSYEQYF.

This clone appeared a few times. The V and J genes are TRBV14 and TRBJ2-2; TRBD2 matches 11 bases. Trimming cost V 4 bases and J 4 bases; bases outside gene matches: 5. This CDR3 contains 16 residues. Germline CDR1 reads SGHDN; CDR2 reads FVKESK. The CDR3 DNA follows: TGTGCCAGCAGCCCCCGACTAGCGGGACCCACCGGGGAGCTGTTTTTT. Encoded protein: CASSPRLAGPTGELFF.

The chain joins TRBV27 to TRBJ1-1, with no clear D. CDR3 size: 11 residues. Trimming shortened V by 7 bases and J by 1 base, and 4 bases separated the two germline ends. Germline V gives CDR1 MNHEY, CDR2 SMNVEV (reference sequence). For the CDR3, the DNA is TGTGCCAGCACGCCGAACACTGAAGCTTTCTTT. It translates to CASTPNTEAFF.

The chain recombines TRBV4-2 with TRBJ2-7, with 13 bases matching TRBD2. Per the germline V gene, CDR1 is LGHNA and CDR2 is YNFKEQ. J was trimmed by 0 bases and V by 2 bases; bases with no gene match: 10. The CDR3 totals 19 residues. The CDR3 reads CASSQRRRLAGGSSYEQYF. The CDR3 bases are TGTGCCAGCAGCCAAAGGAGACGACTAGCGGGGGGAAGCTCCTACGAGCAGTACTTC.

This rearrangement joins TRBV6-4 to TRBJ2-6, with D possibly being TRBD2 (5 bases). The CDR3 runs to 16 residues. Germline V CDR1 and CDR2: MRHNA, SNTAGT. V shed 5 bases and J shed 0 bases, with 11 bases lying between them. In DNA, the CDR3 is TGTGCCAGCAGTAGGACGGGAAGCTCTGGGGCCAACGTCCTGACTTTC. Its translation: CASSRTGSSGANVLTF.

Note on this clone: Other DNA sequences in the same sample also yield this CDR3. This chain's CDR3 is CASSIDPSSYNEQFF. The CDR3 DNA follows: TGTGCCAGTAGTATAGATCCCTCCTCCTACAATGAGCAGTTCTTC. The chain couples TRBV19 to TRBJ2-1; D uncertain. There are 15 residues in the CDR3. Germline CDR1 LNHDA, CDR2 SQIVND (reference sequence). Deletions cut 0 bases from V and 0 bases from J, with 6 bases between.

This chain connects TRBV25-1 to TRBJ2-1; 15 bases align to TRBD2. CDR1 and CDR2 from the germline V gene are MGHDK and SYGVNS. The CDR3 runs 14 residues. V trimming: 8 bases; J trimming: 9 bases; junction bases outside the gene matches: 5. CDR3 nucleotides: TGTGCCAGCTTTACGGGACTAGCGGGAGGTGAGCAGTTCTTC. This codes for CASFTGLAGGEQFF. Full variable domain (missing parts from reference TRBV25-1 and TRBJ2-1): EADIYQTPRYLVIGTGKKITLECSQTMGHDKMYWYQQDPGMELHLIHYSYGVNSTEKGDLSSESTVSRIRTEHFPLTLESARPSHTSQYLCASFTGLAGGEQFFGPGTRLTVL.

The V gene is TRBV7-9, the J gene TRBJ1-1; no clear D gene. This CDR3 is 14 amino acids long. V lost 2 bases and J lost 4, with 11 bases in between. Germline CDR1 SEHNR, CDR2 FQNEAQ (reference sequence). In DNA form, the CDR3 reads TGTGCCAGCAGCTTACCGGATATCGGCACTGAAGCTTTCTTT. This gives the protein CASSLPDIGTEAFF.

V and J are TRBV7-2 and TRBJ1-1, with D perhaps matching TRBD1 (5 bases). Germline CDR1 and CDR2: SGHTA and FQGNSA. This CDR3 spans 14 amino acids. The V and J ends lost 4 bases and 5 bases respectively, with 14 bases between them. CDR3 DNA sequence: TGTGCCAGCAGCTCCGGGACCCAGGGAACTGAAGCTTTCTTT. Its protein is CASSSGTQGTEAFF.

The chain combines TRBV7-8 with TRBJ1-1, with a weak D call TRBD1 (5 bases). Germline CDR1 SGHVS, CDR2 FQNEAQ. Trimming cost V 1 base and J 3 bases, with 9 bases left between them. CDR3 size: 14 residues. The CDR3 sequence is CASSLEVGDTEAFF. In DNA, the CDR3 is TGTGCCAGCAGCTTAGAAGTAGGGGACACTGAAGCTTTCTTT.

There are many counts of this clone. The chain carries TRBV14 and TRBJ1-2; D uncertain. The V and J ends lost 2 bases and 3 bases respectively, with 7 bases between them. The CDR3 spans 13 residues. Per germline, CDR1 SGHDN and CDR2 FVKESK. The CDR3 reads CASSQIGHYGYTF. CDR3 coding DNA: TGTGCCAGCAGCCAAATTGGGCACTATGGCTACACCTTC. Full variable domain (outside the CDR3, taken from reference TRBV14 and TRBJ1-2): EAGVTQFPSHSVIEKGQTVTLRCDPISGHDNLYWYRRVMGKEIKFLLHFVKESKQDESGMPNNRFLAERTGGTYSTLKVQPAELEDSGVYFCASSQIGHYGYTFGSGTRLTVV.

This clone was recorded at least ten times. V and J are TRBV6-6 and TRBJ2-1, with no clear D. Germline CDR1 and CDR2: MNHNY and SVGAGI (reference sequence). Trimming shortened V by 2 bases and J by 5 bases, and 10 bases separated the two germline ends. The CDR3 runs to 14 residues. As DNA, the CDR3 is TGTGCCAGCAGTTACACAAGGACGGACAATGAGCAGTTCTTC. It yields the protein CASSYTRTDNEQFF.

The genes are TRBV13 and TRBJ1-4; D is undetermined. Trimming removed 2 bases at V and 4 bases at J, with 5 bases between. This CDR3 spans 13 amino acids. Germline V CDR1 and CDR2: PRHDT, FYEKMQ (reference sequence). The CDR3 spells CASSLSGNEKLFF. The CDR3 DNA follows: TGTGCCAGCAGCTTATCGGGTAATGAAAAACTGTTTTTT.